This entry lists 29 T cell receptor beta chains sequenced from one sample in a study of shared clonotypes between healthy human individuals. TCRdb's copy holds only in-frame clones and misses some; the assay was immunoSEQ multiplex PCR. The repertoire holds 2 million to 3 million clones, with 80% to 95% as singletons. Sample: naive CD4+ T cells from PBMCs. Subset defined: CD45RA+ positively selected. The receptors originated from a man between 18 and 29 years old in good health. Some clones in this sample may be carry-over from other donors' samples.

The CDR3 DNA sequence: TGTGCCAGCAGCACCCCCTTCTACAATGAGCAGTTCTTC. Its translation: CASSTPFYNEQFF. V usage is TRBV7-2 and J usage is TRBJ2-1; D is unresolved. Germline values: CDR1 SGHTA, CDR2 FQGNSA. V was shortened by 5 bases and J by 3 bases, with 8 bases between the two germline ends. The CDR3 loop spans 13 amino acids.

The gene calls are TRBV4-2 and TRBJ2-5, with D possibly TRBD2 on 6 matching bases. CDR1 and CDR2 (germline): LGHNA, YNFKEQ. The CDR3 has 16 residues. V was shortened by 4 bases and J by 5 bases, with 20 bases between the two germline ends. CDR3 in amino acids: CASSPAGPAGLETQYF. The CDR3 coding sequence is TGTGCCAGCAGCCCAGCGGGCCCAGCAGGGTTGGAGACCCAGTACTTC.

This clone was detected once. CDR3 DNA sequence: TGTGCCAGCTCACCCGGGACTAGCGGGATAGGGGAGCTGTTTTTT. Translation gives CASSPGTSGIGELFF. This chain joins TRBV18 and TRBJ2-2, with TRBD2 matching 13 bases. The length of the CDR3 is 15 residues. CDR1 is KGHSH, CDR2 LQKENI, per germline. J gave up 8 bases and V 3 bases, and 3 bases lay outside the gene matches.

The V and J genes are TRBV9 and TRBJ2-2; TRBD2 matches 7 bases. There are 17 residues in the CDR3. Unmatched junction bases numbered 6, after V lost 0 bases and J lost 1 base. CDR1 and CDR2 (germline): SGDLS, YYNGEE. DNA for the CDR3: TGTGCCAGCAGCGTAGTCGGGGGGACCCGGAACACCGGGGAGCTGTTTTTT. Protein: CASSVVGGTRNTGELFF.

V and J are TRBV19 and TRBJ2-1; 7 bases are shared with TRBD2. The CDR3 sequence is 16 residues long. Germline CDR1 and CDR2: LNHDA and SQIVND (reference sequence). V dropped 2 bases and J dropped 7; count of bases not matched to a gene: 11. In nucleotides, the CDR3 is TGTGCCAGTAGTATACTATCGGGGAGGGCCGCAAATGAGCAGTTCTTC. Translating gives CASSILSGRAANEQFF.

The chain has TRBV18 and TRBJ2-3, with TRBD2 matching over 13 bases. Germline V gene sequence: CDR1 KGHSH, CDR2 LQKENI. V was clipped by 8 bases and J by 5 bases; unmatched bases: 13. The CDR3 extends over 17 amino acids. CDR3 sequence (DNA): TGTGCCAGCGCCCGGACTAGCGGGAGTTTCATAGGAGATACGCAGTATTTT. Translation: CASARTSGSFIGDTQYF.

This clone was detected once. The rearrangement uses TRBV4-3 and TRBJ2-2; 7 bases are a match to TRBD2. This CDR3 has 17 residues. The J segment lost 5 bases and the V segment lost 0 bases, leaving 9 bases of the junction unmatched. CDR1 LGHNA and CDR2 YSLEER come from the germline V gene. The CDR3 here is CASSQDLEGAGTGELFF. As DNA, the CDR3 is TGCGCCAGCAGCCAAGATCTAGAGGGAGCGGGGACCGGGGAGCTGTTTTTT.

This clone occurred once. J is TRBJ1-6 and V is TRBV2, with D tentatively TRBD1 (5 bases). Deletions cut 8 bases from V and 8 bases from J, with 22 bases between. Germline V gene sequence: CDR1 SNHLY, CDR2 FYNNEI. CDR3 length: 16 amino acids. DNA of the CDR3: TGTGCCAGCGGACGACAGCCCCGGCGGGCTGATTCACCCCTCCACTTT. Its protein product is CASGRQPRRADSPLHF.

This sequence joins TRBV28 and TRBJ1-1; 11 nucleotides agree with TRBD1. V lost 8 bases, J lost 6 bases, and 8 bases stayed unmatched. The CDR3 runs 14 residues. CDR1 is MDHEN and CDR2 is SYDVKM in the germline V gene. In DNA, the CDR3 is TGTGCCAGCTTCCGGCCGGGACAGGGGGCTGAAGCTTTCTTT. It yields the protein CASFRPGQGAEAFF.

CDR3 sequence (DNA): TGTGCCAGCAGACGGGGTGGGCTTACGGGCCCTAGCGGCACAGATACGCAGTATTTT. Protein sequence: CASRRGGLTGPSGTDTQYF. The chain couples TRBV5-4 to TRBJ2-3, with a possible D match to TRBD2 (6 bases). The germline gives CDR1 SGHNT, CDR2 YYREEE (reference sequence). V was pared by 5 bases and J by 1 base, with 26 bases between. The CDR3 runs 19 residues.

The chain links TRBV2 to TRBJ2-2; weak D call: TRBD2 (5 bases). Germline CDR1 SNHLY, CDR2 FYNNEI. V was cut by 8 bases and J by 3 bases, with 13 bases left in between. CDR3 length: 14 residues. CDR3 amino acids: CASQGLRDTGELFF. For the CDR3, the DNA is TGTGCCAGCCAAGGACTCCGGGACACCGGGGAGCTGTTTTTT.

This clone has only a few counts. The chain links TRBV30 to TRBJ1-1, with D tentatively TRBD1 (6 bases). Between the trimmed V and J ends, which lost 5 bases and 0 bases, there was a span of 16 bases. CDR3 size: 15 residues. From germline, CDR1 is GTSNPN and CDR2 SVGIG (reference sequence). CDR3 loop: CAWQWGGTMNTEAFF. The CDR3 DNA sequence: TGTGCCTGGCAGTGGGGGGGCACGATGAACACTGAAGCTTTCTTT.

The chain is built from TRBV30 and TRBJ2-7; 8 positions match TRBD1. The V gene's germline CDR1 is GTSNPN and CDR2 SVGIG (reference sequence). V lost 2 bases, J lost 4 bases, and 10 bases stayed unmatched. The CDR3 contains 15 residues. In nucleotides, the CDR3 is TGTGCCTGGAGTAGGAGTACAGGGGGTACTTACGAGCAGTACTTC. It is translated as CAWSRSTGGTYEQYF.

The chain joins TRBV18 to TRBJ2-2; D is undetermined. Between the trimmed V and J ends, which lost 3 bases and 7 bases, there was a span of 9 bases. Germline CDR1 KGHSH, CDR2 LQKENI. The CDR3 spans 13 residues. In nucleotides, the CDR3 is TGTGCCAGCTCACCCAGTTTAGGCGGGGAGCTGTTTTTT. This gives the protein CASSPSLGGELFF.

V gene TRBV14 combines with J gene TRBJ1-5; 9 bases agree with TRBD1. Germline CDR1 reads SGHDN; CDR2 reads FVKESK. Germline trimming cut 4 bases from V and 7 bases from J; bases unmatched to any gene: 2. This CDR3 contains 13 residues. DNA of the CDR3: TGTGCCAGCAGCCGCGACAGGGGGCAGCCCCAGCATTTT. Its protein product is CASSRDRGQPQHF.

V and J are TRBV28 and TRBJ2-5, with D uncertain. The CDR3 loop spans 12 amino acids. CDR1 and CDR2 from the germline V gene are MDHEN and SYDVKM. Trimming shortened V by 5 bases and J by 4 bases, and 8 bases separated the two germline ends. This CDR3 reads CASSPYLETQYF. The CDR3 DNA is TGTGCCAGCAGTCCCTACTTAGAGACCCAGTACTTC.

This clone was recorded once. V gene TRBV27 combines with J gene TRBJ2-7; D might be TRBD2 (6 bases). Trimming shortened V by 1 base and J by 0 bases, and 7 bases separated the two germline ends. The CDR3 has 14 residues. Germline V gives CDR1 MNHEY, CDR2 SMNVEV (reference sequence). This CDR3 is CASSLFGSSYEQYF. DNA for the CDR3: TGTGCCAGCAGTTTATTCGGGAGCTCCTACGAGCAGTACTTC.

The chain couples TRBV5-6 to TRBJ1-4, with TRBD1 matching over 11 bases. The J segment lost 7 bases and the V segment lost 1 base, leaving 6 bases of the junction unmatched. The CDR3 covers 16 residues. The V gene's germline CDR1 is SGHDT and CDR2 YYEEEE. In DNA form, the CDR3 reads TGTGCCAGCAGCTTGACCCCCGGGACAGGGGGTGAAAAACTGTTTTTT. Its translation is CASSLTPGTGGEKLFF.

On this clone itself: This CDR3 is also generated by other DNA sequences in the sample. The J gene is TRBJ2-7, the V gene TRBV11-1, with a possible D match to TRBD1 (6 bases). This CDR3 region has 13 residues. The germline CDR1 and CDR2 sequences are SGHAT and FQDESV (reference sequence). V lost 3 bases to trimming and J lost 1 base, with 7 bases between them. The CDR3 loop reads CASSFTGSYEQYF. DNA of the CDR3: TGTGCCAGCAGCTTCACAGGGTCCTACGAGCAGTACTTC.

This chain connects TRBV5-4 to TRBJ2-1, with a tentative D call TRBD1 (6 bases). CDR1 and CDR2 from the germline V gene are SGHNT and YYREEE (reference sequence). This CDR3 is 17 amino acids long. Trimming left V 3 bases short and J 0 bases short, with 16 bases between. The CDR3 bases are TGTGCCAGCAGCTCAAACGCCCAGGGGCGCTCCTACAATGAGCAGTTCTTC. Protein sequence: CASSSNAQGRSYNEQFF.

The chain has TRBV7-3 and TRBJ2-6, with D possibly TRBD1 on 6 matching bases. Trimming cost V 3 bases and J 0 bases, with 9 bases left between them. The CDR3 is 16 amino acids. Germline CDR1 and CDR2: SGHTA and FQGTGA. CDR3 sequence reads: CASSFDRSSGANVLTF. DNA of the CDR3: TGTGCCAGCAGCTTCGACAGGAGCTCTGGGGCCAACGTCCTGACTTTC. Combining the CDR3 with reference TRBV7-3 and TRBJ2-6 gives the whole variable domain GAGVSQTPSNKVTEKGKYVELRCDPISGHTALYWYRQSLGQGPEFLIYFQGTGAADDSGLPNDRFFAVRPEGSVSTLKIQRTERGDSAVYLCASSFDRSSGANVLTFGAGSRLTVL.

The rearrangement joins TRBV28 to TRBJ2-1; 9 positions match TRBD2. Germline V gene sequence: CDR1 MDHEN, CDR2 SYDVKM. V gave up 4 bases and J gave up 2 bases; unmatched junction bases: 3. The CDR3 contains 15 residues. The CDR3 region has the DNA TGTGCCAGCAGTTGGTCTAGCGGGACCTACAATGAGCAGTTCTTC. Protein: CASSWSSGTYNEQFF.

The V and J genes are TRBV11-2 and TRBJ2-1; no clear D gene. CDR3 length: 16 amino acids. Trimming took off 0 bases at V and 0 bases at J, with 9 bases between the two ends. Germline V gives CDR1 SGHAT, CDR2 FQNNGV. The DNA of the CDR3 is TGTGCCAGCAGCTTAGACGCGGATAGCTCCTACAATGAGCAGTTCTTC. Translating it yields CASSLDADSSYNEQFF. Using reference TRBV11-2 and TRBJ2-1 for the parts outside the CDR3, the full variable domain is EAGVAQSPRYKIIEKRQSVAFWCNPISGHATLYWYQQILGQGPKLLIQFQNNGVVDDSQLPKDRFSAERLKGVDSTLKIQPAKLEDSAVYLCASSLDADSSYNEQFFGPGTRLTVL.

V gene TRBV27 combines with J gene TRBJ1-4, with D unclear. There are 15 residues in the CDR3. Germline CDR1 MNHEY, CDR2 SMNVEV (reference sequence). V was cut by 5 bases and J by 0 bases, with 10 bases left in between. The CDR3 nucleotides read TGTGCCAGCAGTATCCAGGCTGCAACTAATGAAAAACTGTTTTTT. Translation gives CASSIQAATNEKLFF.

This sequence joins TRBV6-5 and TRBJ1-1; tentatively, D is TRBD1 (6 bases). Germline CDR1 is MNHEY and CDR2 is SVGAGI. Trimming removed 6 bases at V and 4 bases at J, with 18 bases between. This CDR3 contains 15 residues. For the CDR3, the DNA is TGTGCCAGCAGGACAATTTCACAGGGACCCACTGAAGCTTTCTTT. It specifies CASRTISQGPTEAFF.

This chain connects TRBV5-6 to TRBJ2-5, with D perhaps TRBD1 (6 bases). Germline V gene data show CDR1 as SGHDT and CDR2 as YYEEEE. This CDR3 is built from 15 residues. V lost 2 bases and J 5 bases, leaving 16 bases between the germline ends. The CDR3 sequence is CASSLGGFESETQYF. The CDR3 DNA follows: TGTGCCAGCAGCTTAGGGGGTTTTGAAAGTGAGACCCAGTACTTC.

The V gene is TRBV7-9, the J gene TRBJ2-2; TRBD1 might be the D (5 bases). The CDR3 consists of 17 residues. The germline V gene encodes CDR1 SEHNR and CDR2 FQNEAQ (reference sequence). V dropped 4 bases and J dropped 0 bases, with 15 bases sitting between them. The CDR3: CASSSNYRITNTGELFF. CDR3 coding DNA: TGTGCCAGCAGCTCCAACTACAGGATTACGAACACCGGGGAGCTGTTTTTT.

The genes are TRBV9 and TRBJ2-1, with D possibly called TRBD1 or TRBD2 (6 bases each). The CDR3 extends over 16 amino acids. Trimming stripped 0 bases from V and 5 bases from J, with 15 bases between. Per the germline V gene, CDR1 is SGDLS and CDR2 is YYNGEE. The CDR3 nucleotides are TGTGCCAGCAGCGTAGCTACCAGGGGAGGCCACAATGAGCAGTTCTTC. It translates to CASSVATRGGHNEQFF.

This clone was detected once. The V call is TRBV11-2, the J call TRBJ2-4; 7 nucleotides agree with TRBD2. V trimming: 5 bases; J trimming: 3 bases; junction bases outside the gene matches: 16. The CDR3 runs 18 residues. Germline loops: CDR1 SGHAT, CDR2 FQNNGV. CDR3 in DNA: TGTGCCAGCAGCCTCAACCACTGGTCCACGGGAGGCAAAAACATTCAGTACTTC. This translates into CASSLNHWSTGGKNIQYF.